Shown below are 2 T cell receptor beta chains from a single sample sequenced in a study of blood T cell repertoires in COVID-19 (dated by TCRdb to the early 2020s). The library was prepared using the immunoSEQ multiplex PCR assay. The clones in this table, taken by TCRdb from immuneACCESS, are in-frame only. Not every clone is retained; where verified, under half of the shortfall comes from an unresolved V gene, and the cause of the rest is unknown. The sample contains a few hundred thousand clones, around nine tenths of them found a single time. Jointly, the top ten make up approximately 10% of the sample. The sequencing sample was made of PBMCs or T cells enriched from blood (not recorded which). These receptors were taken from a woman aged 50 to 60 who had recovered from COVID-19.

This clone was detected only once. The chain has TRBV6-5 and TRBJ1-2; 9 nucleotides agree with TRBD1. The CDR3 extends over 15 amino acids. Germline trimming cut 0 bases from V and 6 bases from J; bases unmatched to any gene: 5. The germline V gene encodes CDR1 MNHEY and CDR2 SVGAGI. The DNA for the CDR3 is TGTGCCAGCAGTTACTCCGGGACAGGGATTGATGGCTACACCTTC. Translation gives CASSYSGTGIDGYTF.

V usage is TRBV30 and J usage is TRBJ1-4; D might be TRBD1 (5 bases). V lost 0 bases and J 7 bases, leaving 18 bases between the germline ends. The CDR3 sequence is 16 residues long. The germline V gene has CDR1 GTSNPN and CDR2 SVGIG (reference sequence). CDR3: CAWSVREGWGGEKLFF. CDR3 DNA: TGTGCCTGGAGTGTACGAGAGGGATGGGGGGGTGAAAAACTGTTTTTT.